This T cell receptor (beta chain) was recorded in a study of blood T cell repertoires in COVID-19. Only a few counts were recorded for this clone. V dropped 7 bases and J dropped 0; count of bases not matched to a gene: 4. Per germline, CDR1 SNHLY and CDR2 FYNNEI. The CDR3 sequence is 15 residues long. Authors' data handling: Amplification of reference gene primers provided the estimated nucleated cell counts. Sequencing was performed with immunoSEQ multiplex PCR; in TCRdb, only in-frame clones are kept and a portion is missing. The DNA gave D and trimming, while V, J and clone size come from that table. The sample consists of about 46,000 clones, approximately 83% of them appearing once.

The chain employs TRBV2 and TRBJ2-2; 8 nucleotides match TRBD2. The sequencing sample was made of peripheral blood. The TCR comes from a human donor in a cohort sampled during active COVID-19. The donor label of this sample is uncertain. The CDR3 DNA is TGTGCCAGCATCGGGACTAGTGCGAACACCGGGGAGCTGTTTTTT. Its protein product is CASIGTSANTGELFF.